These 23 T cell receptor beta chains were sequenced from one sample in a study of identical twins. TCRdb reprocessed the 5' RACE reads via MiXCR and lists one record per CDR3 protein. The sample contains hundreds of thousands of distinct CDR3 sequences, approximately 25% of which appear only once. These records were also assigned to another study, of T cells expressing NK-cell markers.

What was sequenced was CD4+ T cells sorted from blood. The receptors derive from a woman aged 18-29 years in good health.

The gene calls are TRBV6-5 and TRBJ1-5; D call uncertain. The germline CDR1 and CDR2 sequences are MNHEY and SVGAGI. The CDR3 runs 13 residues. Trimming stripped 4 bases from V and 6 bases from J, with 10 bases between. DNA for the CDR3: TGTGCCAGCAGTTCCACCCGCGGTCAGCCCCAGCATTTT. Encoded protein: CASSSTRGQPQHF.

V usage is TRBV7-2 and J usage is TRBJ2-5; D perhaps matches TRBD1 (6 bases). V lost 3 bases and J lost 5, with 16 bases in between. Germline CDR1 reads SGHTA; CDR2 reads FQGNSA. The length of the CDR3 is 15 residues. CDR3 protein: CASSFLGQLGETQYF. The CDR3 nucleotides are TGTGCCAGCAGCTTTCTCGGACAGTTAGGGGAGACCCAGTACTTC.

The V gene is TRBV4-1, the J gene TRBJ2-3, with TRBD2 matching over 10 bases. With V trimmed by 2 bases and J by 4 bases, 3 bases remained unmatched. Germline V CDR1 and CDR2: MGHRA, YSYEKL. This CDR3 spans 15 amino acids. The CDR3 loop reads CASSQSGGGPDTQYF. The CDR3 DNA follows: TGCGCCAGCAGCCAAAGCGGGGGGGGTCCAGATACGCAGTATTTT.

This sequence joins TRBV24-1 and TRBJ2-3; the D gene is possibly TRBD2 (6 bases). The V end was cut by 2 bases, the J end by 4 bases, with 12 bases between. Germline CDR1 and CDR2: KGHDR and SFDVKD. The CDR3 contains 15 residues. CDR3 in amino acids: CATSDSGTSPDTQYF. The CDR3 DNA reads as TGTGCCACCAGTGATTCCGGGACTTCGCCAGATACGCAGTATTTT.

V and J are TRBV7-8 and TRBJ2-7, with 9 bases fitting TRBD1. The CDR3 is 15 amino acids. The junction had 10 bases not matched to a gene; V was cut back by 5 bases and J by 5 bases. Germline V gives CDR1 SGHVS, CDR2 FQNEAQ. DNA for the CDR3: TGTGCCAGCAGCCCCACCCCCGGGACAGGGAACGAGCAGTACTTC. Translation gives CASSPTPGTGNEQYF.

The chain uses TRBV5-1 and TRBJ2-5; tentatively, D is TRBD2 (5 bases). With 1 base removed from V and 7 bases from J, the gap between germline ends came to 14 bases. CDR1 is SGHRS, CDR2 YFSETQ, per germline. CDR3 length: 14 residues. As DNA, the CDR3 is TGCGCCAGCAGCTTGTCATCCGGGATAGGGACCCAGTACTTC. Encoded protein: CASSLSSGIGTQYF.

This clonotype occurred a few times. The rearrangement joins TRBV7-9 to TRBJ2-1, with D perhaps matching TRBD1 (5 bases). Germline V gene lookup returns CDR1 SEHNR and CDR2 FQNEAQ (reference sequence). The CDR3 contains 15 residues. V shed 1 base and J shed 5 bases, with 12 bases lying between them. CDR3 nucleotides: TGTGCCAGCAGCTTAGTTGGGGCACTAAACAATGAGCAGTTCTTC. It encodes CASSLVGALNNEQFF.

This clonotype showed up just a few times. CDR3 in DNA: TGTGCCAGCAGTGAAAACAGGGGATGTCGTCAGCCCCAGCATTTT. This encodes CASSENRGCRQPQHF. The gene calls are TRBV25-1 and TRBJ1-5; the match to TRBD1 covers 7 bases. This CDR3 is 15 amino acids long. CDR1 MGHDK and CDR2 SYGVNS come from the germline V gene. Trimming took 2 bases from V and 6 from J; bases not matched to a gene: 7.

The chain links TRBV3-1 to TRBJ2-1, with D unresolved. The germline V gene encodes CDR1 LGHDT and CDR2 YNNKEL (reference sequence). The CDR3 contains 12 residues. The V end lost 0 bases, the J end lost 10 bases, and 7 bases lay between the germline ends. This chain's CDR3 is CASSQESAEQFF. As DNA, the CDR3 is TGTGCCAGCAGCCAAGAGTCCGCCGAGCAGTTCTTC.

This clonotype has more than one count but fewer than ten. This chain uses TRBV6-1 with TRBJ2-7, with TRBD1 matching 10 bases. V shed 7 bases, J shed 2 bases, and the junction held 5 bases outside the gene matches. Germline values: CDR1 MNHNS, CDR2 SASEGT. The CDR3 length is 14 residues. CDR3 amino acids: CASTAGTGAYEQYF. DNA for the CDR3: TGTGCCAGCACCGCCGGGACAGGGGCCTACGAGCAGTACTTC.

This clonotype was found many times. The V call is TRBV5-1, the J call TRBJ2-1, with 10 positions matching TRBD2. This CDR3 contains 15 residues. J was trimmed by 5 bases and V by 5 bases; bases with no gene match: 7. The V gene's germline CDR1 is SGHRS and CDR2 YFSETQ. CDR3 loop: CASSNLAGAHNEQFF. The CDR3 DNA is TGCGCCAGCAGTAATCTAGCGGGAGCGCACAATGAGCAGTTCTTC.

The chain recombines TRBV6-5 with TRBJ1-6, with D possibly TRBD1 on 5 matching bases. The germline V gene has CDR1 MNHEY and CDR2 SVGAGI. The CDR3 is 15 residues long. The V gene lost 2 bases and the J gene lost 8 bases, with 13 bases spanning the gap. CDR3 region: CASSYQPGSYSPLHF. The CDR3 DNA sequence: TGTGCCAGCAGTTACCAACCAGGGTCTTATTCACCCCTCCACTTT.

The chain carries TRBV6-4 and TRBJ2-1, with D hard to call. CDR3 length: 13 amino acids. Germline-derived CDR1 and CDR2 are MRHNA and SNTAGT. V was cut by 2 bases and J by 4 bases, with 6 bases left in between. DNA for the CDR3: TGTGCCAGCAGTGACCGAATTTACAATGAGCAGTTCTTC. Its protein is CASSDRIYNEQFF.

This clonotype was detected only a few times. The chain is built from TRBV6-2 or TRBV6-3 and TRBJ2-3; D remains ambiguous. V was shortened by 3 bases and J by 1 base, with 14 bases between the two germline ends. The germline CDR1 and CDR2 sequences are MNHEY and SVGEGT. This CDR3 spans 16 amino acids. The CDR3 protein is CASSYLGSTRTDTQYF. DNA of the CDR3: TGTGCCAGCAGTTATTTAGGCTCCACTCGCACAGATACGCAGTATTTT.

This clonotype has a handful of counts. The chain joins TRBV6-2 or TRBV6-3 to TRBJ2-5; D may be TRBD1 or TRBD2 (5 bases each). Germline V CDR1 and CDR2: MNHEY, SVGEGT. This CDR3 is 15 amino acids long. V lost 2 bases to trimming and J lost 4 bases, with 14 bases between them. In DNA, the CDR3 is TGTGCCAGCAGTTACGGGGGAATCGCTGCAGAGACCCAGTACTTC. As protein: CASSYGGIAAETQYF.

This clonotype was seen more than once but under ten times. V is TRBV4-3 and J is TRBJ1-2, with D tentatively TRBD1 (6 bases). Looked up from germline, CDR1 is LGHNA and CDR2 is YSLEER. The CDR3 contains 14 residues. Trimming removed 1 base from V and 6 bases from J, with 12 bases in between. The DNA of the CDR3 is TGCGCCAGCAGCCAAGTGGGGGCCGAGGATGGCTACACCTTC. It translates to CASSQVGAEDGYTF.

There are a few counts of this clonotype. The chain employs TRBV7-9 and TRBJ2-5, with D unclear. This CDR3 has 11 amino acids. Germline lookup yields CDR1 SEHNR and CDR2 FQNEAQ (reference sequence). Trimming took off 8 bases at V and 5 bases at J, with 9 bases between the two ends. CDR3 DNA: TGTGCCAGCCCGCCTAGTGAGACCCAGTACTTC. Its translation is CASPPSETQYF.

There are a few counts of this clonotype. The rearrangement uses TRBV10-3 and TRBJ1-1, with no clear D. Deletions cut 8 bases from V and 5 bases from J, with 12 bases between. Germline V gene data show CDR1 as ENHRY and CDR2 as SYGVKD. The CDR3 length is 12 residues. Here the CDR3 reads CAIHEPGTEAFF. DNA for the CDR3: TGTGCCATCCATGAGCCGGGAACTGAAGCTTTCTTT.

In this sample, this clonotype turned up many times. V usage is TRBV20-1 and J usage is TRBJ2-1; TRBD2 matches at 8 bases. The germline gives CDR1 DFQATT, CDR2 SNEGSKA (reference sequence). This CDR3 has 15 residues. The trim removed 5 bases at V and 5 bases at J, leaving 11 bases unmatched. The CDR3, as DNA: TGCAGTGCTCCCCCTCCGGGCGGGAGGCACAATGAGCAGTTCTTC. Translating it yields CSAPPPGGRHNEQFF.

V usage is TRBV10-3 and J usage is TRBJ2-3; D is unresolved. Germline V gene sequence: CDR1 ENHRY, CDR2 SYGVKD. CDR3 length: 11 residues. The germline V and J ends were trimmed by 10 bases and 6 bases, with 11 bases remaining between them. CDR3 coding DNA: TGTGCCACCACCCCCGGCGATACGCAGTATTTT. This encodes CATTPGDTQYF.

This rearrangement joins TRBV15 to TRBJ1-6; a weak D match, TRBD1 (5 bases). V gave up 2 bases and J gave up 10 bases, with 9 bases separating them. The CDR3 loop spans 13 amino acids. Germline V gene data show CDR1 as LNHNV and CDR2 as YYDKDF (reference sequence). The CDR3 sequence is CATSRQGRSPLHF. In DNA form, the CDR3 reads TGTGCCACCAGCAGACAGGGACGGTCACCCCTCCACTTT.

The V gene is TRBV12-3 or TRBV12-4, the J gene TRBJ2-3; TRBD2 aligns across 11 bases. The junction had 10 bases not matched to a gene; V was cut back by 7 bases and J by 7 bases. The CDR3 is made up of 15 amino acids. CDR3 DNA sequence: TGTGCCAGCATCCTAGCGGGGGGCAGATCGTATACGCAGTATTTT. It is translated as CASILAGGRSYTQYF.

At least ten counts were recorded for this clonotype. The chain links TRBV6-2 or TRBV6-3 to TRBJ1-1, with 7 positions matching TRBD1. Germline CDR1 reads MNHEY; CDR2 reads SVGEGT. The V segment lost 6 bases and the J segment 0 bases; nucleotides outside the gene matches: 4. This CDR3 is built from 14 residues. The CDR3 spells CASSLRGVNTEAFF. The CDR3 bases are TGTGCCAGCAGCCTCAGGGGGGTGAACACTGAAGCTTTCTTT.